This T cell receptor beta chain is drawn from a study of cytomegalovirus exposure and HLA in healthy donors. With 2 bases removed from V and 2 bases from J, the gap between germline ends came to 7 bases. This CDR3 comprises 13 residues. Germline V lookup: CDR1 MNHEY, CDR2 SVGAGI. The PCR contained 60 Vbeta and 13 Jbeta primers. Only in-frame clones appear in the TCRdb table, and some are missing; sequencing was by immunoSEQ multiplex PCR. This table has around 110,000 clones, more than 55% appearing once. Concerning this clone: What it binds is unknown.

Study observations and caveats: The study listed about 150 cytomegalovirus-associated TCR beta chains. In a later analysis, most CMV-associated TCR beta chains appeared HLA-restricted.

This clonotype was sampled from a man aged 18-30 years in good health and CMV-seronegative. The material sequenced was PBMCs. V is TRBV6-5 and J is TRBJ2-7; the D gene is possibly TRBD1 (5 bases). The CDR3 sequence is CASSYGRAYEQYF. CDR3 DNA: TGTGCCAGCAGTTACGGCAGGGCCTACGAGCAGTACTTC.